These 23 T cell receptor beta chains share one sample of origin, sequenced in a study of T cells in localized non-small cell lung cancer. The method was immunoSEQ multiplex PCR; TCRdb's version includes in-frame clones alone and lacks a portion of them. Of 1,500 to 2,000 clones in the sample, around 30% were seen once. Sequencing was performed on normal lung tissue next to the tumor, taken before any cancer treatment. The receptors derive from a male donor older than 55 with stage I squamous cell lung carcinoma.

The chain has TRBV9 and TRBJ2-3; weak D call: TRBD2 (6 bases). Germline CDR1 reads SGDLS; CDR2 reads YYNGEE. The CDR3 is 19 residues long. The V and J ends lost 4 bases and 4 bases respectively, with 28 bases between them. The DNA for the CDR3 is TGTGCCAGCAGCTCATACCCCCCCACTAGCTCTCCCACGGCAGATACGCAGTATTTT. This sequence encodes CASSSYPPTSSPTADTQYF.

V and J are TRBV19 and TRBJ2-3; weak D call: TRBD1 (5 bases). CDR1 LNHDA and CDR2 SQIVND come from the germline V gene (reference sequence). Trimming stripped 5 bases from V and 3 bases from J, with 24 bases between. CDR3 length: 18 residues. Here the CDR3 reads CASSPYLAFGGATDTQYF. The CDR3 nucleotides read TGTGCCAGTAGTCCATACCTCGCTTTTGGTGGGGCAACAGATACGCAGTATTTT.

This clone occurred a few times. V and J are TRBV2 and TRBJ2-6; TRBD2 matches at 7 bases. Germline V gene sequence: CDR1 SNHLY, CDR2 FYNNEI. CDR3 length equals 20 residues. With 3 bases clipped from V and 0 bases from J, the junction kept 14 bases outside the gene matches. The CDR3 DNA reads as TGTGCCAGCAGTGACTTCCTAGCGGCCGCCACGAGCTCTGGGGCCAACGTCCTGACTTTC. Protein: CASSDFLAAATSSGANVLTF.

The sample holds a few counts of this clone. The rearrangement links TRBV19 to TRBJ2-7, with D perhaps matching TRBD2 (6 bases). CDR1 and CDR2 (germline): LNHDA, SQIVND (reference sequence). V dropped 3 bases and J dropped 0 bases, with 9 bases sitting between them. The CDR3 has 14 amino acids. CDR3 sequence reads: CASSMEGFSYEQYF. CDR3 DNA sequence: TGTGCCAGTAGTATGGAGGGTTTCTCCTACGAGCAGTACTTC.

By sample share, this clone is large. The chain joins TRBV11-3 to TRBJ2-7, with D perhaps matching TRBD2 (5 bases). CDR3 length: 16 amino acids. Germline CDR1 reads SGHNT; CDR2 reads YENEEA. Trimming removed 5 bases at V and 4 bases at J, with 21 bases between. CDR3 in DNA: TGTGCCAGCAGCCCCCTAGTTAGCGTTGTACGGTACGAGCAGTACTTC. Residues: CASSPLVSVVRYEQYF.

This clone is categorized as medium-sized. This chain joins TRBV9 and TRBJ1-2; D possibly corresponds to TRBD1 (5 bases). CDR3 length: 15 residues. From germline, CDR1 is SGDLS and CDR2 YYNGEE. Trimming removed 3 bases from V and 5 bases from J, with 17 bases in between. CDR3 sequence reads: CASSDGTGQAYGYTF. The DNA of the CDR3 is TGTGCCAGCAGCGATGGGACGGGGCAGGCTTATGGCTACACCTTC.

The rearrangement uses TRBV19 and TRBJ2-7, with D perhaps matching TRBD1 or TRBD2 (5 bases each). V gave up 5 bases and J gave up 4 bases, with 12 bases separating them. CDR3 length: 13 amino acids. Per the germline V gene, CDR1 is LNHDA and CDR2 is SQIVND (reference sequence). CDR3 sequence reads: CASSHGTGYEQYF. The CDR3, as DNA: TGTGCCAGTAGTCACGGGACGGGGTACGAGCAGTACTTC. Full variable domain (rest looked up from reference TRBV19 and TRBJ2-7): DGGITQSPKYLFRKEGQNVTLSCEQNLNHDAMYWYRQDPGQGLRLIYYSQIVNDFQKGDIAEGYSVSREKKESFPLTVTSAQKNPTAFYLCASSHGTGYEQYFGPGTRLTVT.

This clone was seen only a few times. This chain connects TRBV6-8 to TRBJ2-3; 9 bases are a match to TRBD2. CDR3 size: 14 residues. Germline V CDR1 and CDR2: MNHGY, SAAAGT. With 8 bases clipped from V and 4 bases from J, the junction kept 7 bases outside the gene matches. The CDR3 DNA reads as TGTGCCAGCCGGCGGGAGGGGAATTCAGATACGCAGTATTTT. It yields the protein CASRREGNSDTQYF.

V usage is TRBV10-3 and J usage is TRBJ2-1, with TRBD2 identical over 7 bases. The ends lost 10 bases at V and 0 bases at J; junction bases unmatched: 9. Germline V gives CDR1 ENHRY, CDR2 SYGVKD. The CDR3 sequence is 15 residues long. Here the CDR3 reads CASQQGGSSYNEQFF. In nucleotides, the CDR3 is TGTGCCAGCCAGCAAGGCGGGAGCTCCTACAATGAGCAGTTCTTC.

A few counts support this clone. CDR3 sequence: CASSPRPPGANTEAFF. The CDR3 DNA follows: TGTGCCAGCTCACCGCGGCCGCCGGGGGCAAACACTGAAGCTTTCTTT. V is TRBV18 and J is TRBJ1-1, with D maybe TRBD1 (6 bases). The V gene lost 3 bases and the J gene lost 2 bases, with 16 bases spanning the gap. From germline, CDR1 is KGHSH and CDR2 LQKENI. The CDR3 sequence is 16 residues long.

The CDR3 DNA sequence: TGTGCCAGCAGTGGAAGGGTCTGGGAGCAGTTCTTC. Amino acids: CASSGRVWEQFF. This rearrangement joins TRBV25-1 to TRBJ2-1; D gene uncertain. The CDR3 sequence is 12 residues long. V gave up 4 bases and J gave up 10 bases, with 11 bases separating them. Germline V gene lookup returns CDR1 MGHDK and CDR2 SYGVNS.

In its sample, this clone ranks as medium-sized. The V and J genes are TRBV11-3 and TRBJ2-2; tentative D call: TRBD2 (6 bases). Germline lookup yields CDR1 SGHNT and CDR2 YENEEA. V dropped 5 bases and J dropped 0 bases, with 13 bases sitting between them. The CDR3 length is 16 residues. In DNA, the CDR3 is TGTGCCAGCAGCCACCATAGCGGCGCGAACACCGGGGAGCTGTTTTTT. Translated: CASSHHSGANTGELFF.

The V call is TRBV11-3, the J call TRBJ2-1; 14 nucleotides align to TRBD2. V shed 3 bases and J 7 bases; nucleotides not matched to a gene: 5. The V gene's germline CDR1 is SGHNT and CDR2 YENEEA. The CDR3 sequence is 16 residues long. CDR3 in amino acids: CASSLVGTSGRNEQFF. The CDR3, as DNA: TGTGCCAGCAGCTTGGTTGGGACTAGCGGGAGAAATGAGCAGTTCTTC.

V is TRBV9 and J is TRBJ2-7; 12 nucleotides line up with TRBD1. The CDR3 consists of 14 residues. In germline, CDR1 is SGDLS, CDR2 YYNGEE. Losses at the gene ends were 6 bases for V and 2 bases for J; bases not matched to a gene: 3. This CDR3 reads CASTRDRGPYEQYF. CDR3 bases: TGTGCCAGCACCCGGGACAGGGGGCCCTACGAGCAGTACTTC. The variable domain in full, with the rest retrieved from reference TRBV9 and TRBJ2-7, is DSGVTQTPKHLITATGQRVTLRCSPRSGDLSVYWYQQSLDQGLQFLIQYYNGEERAKGNILERFSAQQFPDLHSELNLSSLELGDSALYFCASTRDRGPYEQYFGPGTRLTVT.

This chain connects TRBV19 to TRBJ1-1, with 8 bases identical to TRBD1. The junction had 9 bases not matched to a gene; V was cut back by 4 bases and J by 2 bases. Germline lookup yields CDR1 LNHDA and CDR2 SQIVND (reference sequence). The CDR3 loop spans 16 amino acids. CDR3 nucleotide sequence: TGTGCCAGTAGTACCCCCAGGACAGGGCCAAACACTGAAGCTTTCTTT. This codes for CASSTPRTGPNTEAFF.

V gene TRBV12-5 combines with J gene TRBJ1-3; no clear D gene. This CDR3 is 13 amino acids long. Trimming left V 2 bases short and J 8 bases short, with 10 bases between. Germline V CDR1 and CDR2: LGHNT, FRNRAP. CDR3 amino acids: CASGLTSTYTIYF. The CDR3 DNA follows: TGTGCTAGTGGTTTGACATCTACCTACACCATATATTTT. Combining the CDR3 with reference TRBV12-5 and TRBJ1-3 gives the whole variable domain DARVTQTPRHKVTEMGQEVTMRCQPILGHNTVFWYRQTMMQGLELLAYFRNRAPLDDSGMPKDRFSAEMPDATLATLKIQPSEPRDSAVYFCASGLTSTYTIYFGEGSWLTVV.

As to this clone: Its ends do not fully match the called genes, so a read error is possible. J is TRBJ2-5 and V is TRBV11-3, with 7 bases that match TRBD1. The CDR3 runs 15 residues. The germline gives CDR1 SGHNT, CDR2 YENEEA. The DNA for the CDR3 is TGTGCCAGCACCTTAACTGTGACAGGGACACAGACCCAGTACTTC. This translates into CASTLTVTGTQTQYF.

CDR3 sequence reads: CASSYGPPAGAYEQYF. The CDR3 DNA follows: TGTGCCAGCAGTTACGGGCCGCCAGCGGGAGCGTACGAGCAGTACTTC. The chain recombines TRBV6-8 with TRBJ2-7, with 8 bases identical to TRBD2. J gave up 4 bases and V 2 bases, and 10 bases lay outside the gene matches. This CDR3 contains 16 residues. CDR1 MNHGY and CDR2 SAAAGT come from the germline V gene.

The gene calls are TRBV18 and TRBJ2-2; TRBD2 matches 8 bases. Germline V gene sequence: CDR1 KGHSH, CDR2 LQKENI. The CDR3 contains 17 residues. The junction had 14 bases not matched to a gene; V was cut back by 6 bases and J by 5 bases. The CDR3 spells CASSKAASGRLTGELFF. The CDR3 nucleotides are TGTGCCAGCTCTAAGGCGGCGAGCGGGAGATTAACCGGGGAGCTGTTTTTT.

The sample holds a few counts of this clone. One end of the junction is discordant with germline, which a read error may explain. This chain connects TRBV15 to TRBJ2-3, with 9 bases aligning to TRBD2. The CDR3 is 16 residues long. Germline-derived CDR1 and CDR2 are LNHNV and YYDKDF (reference sequence). As DNA, the CDR3 is TGTGCCACCAGCAGAGATCGAGGGACTAGCAAAGATACGCAGTATTTT. Protein product: CATSRDRGTSKDTQYF.

The table lists this clone with a few counts. This chain joins TRBV2 and TRBJ2-7; TRBD1 is a possible D gene (7 bases). The CDR3 length is 13 residues. Trimming took off 8 bases at V and 5 bases at J, with 16 bases between the two ends. CDR1 SNHLY and CDR2 FYNNEI come from the germline V gene. The CDR3 sequence: CASRGGGYNEQYF. DNA of the CDR3: TGTGCCAGCCGCGGAGGGGGCTACAACGAGCAGTACTTC.

The rearrangement joins TRBV29-1 to TRBJ2-1; 10 bases map to TRBD2. CDR1 is SQVTM and CDR2 is ANQGSEA in the germline V gene. Trimming took 4 bases from V and 8 from J; bases not matched to a gene: 8. The CDR3 spans 14 residues. The chain's CDR3 is CSVVGLAGVYEQFF. DNA for the CDR3: TGCAGCGTTGTAGGCCTAGCGGGAGTCTATGAGCAGTTCTTC.

This clone was seen a few times. V usage is TRBV18 and J usage is TRBJ1-1; D is ambiguous. Trimming removed 1 base from V and 6 bases from J, with 12 bases in between. CDR3 length: 14 amino acids. Looked up from germline, CDR1 is KGHSH and CDR2 is LQKENI. CDR3 bases: TGTGCCAGCTCACCACTCGCTGGGGTGGCTGAAGCTTTCTTT. It yields the protein CASSPLAGVAEAFF.